This T cell receptor (beta chain) was captured in a study of T cell changes during pregnancy in multiple sclerosis. This clone was seen a single time. The table came from immunoSEQ multiplex PCR; TCRdb's copy has only in-frame clones and leaves some out. Of 35,000 to 45,000 clones in the sample, about nine tenths were seen once. The CDR3 covers 10 residues. V lost 8 bases and J lost 6, with 6 bases in between. Germline assignment: CDR1 SGHAT and CDR2 FQNNGV. The starting material was peripheral blood, obtained in the second trimester of pregnancy. The rearrangement joins TRBV11-2 to TRBJ2-3; D might be TRBD2 (6 bases). This TCR was sampled from a female donor in good health, enrolled as a control in a pregnancy study. In DNA, the CDR3 is TGTGCCAGCGGGGGGGATACGCAGTATTTT. Protein product: CASGGDTQYF.